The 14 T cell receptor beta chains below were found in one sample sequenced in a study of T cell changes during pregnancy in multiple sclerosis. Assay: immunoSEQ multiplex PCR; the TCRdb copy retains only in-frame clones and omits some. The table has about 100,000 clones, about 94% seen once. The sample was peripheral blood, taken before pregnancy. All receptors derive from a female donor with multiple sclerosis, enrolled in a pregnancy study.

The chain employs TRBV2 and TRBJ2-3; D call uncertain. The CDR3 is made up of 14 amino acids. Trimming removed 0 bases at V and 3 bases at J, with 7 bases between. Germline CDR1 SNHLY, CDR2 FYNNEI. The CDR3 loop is CASSEALSTDTQYF. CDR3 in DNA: TGTGCCAGCAGTGAAGCGCTTAGTACAGATACGCAGTATTTT.

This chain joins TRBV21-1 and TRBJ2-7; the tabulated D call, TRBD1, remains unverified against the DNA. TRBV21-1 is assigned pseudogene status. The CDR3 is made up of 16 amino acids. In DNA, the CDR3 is TGTGCCAGCAGTATTACCCCTCCCGGGACAGGGGACGAGCAGTACTTC. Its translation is CASSITPPGTGDEQYF.

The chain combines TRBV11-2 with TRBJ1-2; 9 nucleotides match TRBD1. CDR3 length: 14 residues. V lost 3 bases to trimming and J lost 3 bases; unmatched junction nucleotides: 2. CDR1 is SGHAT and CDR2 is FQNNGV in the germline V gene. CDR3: CASSLGTGHYGYTF. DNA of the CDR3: TGTGCCAGCAGCTTGGGGACAGGGCACTATGGCTACACCTTC.

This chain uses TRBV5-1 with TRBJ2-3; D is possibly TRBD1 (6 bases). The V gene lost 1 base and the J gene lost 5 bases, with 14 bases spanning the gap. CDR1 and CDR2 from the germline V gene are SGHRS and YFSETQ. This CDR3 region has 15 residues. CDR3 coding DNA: TGCGCCAGCAGCTTGCGTCCAGGGGTGCAAGATACGCAGTATTTT. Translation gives CASSLRPGVQDTQYF.

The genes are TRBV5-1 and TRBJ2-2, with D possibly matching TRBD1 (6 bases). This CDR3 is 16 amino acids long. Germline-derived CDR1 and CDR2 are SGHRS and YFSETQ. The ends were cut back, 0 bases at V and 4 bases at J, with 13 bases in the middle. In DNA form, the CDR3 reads TGCGCCAGCAGCTTGGTAGGCAGGGGCATCACCGGGGAGCTGTTTTTT. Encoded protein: CASSLVGRGITGELFF.

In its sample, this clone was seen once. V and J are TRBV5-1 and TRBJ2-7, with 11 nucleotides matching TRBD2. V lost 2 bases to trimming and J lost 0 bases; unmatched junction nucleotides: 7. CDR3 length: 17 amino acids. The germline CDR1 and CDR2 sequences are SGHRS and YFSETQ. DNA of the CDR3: TGCGCCAGCAGCTTCCGGACTAGCGGGCTAGTCTCCTACGAGCAGTACTTC. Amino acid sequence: CASSFRTSGLVSYEQYF.

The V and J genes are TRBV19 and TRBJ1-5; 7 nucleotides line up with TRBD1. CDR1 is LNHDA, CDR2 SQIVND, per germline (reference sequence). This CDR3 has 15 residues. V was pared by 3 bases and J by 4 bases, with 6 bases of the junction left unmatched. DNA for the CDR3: TGTGCCAGTAGTATCAAGGGGGCCCATAATCAGCCCCAGCATTTT. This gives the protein CASSIKGAHNQPQHF.

The CDR3 region has the DNA TGTGCCAGCCGCGGGGAGACAGAAACCGGTGGGCAGTATTTT. Amino acids: CASRGETETGGQYF. The rearrangement joins TRBV28 to TRBJ2-3; D is perhaps TRBD2 (6 bases). The CDR3 is 14 residues long. V was pared by 8 bases and J by 11 bases, with 23 bases between. Looked up from germline, CDR1 is MDHEN and CDR2 is SYDVKM.

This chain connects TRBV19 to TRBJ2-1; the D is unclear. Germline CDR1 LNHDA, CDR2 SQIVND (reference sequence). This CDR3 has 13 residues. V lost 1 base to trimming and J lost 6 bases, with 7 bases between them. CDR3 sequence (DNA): TGTGCCAGTAGTATAGGGCCCGTCAATGAGCAGTTCTTC. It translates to CASSIGPVNEQFF.

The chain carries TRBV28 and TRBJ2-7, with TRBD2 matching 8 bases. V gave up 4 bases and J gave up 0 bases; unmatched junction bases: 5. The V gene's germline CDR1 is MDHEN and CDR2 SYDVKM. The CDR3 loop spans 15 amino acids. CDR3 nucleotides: TGTGCCAGCAGTTCATCCGGGACTAGCTCCTACGAGCAGTACTTC. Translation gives CASSSSGTSSYEQYF.

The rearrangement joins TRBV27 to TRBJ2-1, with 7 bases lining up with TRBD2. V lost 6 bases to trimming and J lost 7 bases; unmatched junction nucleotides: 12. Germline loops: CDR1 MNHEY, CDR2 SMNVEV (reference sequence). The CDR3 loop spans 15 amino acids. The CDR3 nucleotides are TGTGCCAGCAGGGGGGGGTCAACCCGAACAAATGAGCAGTTCTTC. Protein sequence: CASRGGSTRTNEQFF.

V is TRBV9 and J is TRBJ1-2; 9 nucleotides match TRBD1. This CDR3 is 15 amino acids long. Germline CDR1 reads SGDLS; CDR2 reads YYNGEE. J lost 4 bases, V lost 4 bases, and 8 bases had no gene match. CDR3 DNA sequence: TGTGCCAGCAGCCCCCGGACAGGGGTAGGCTATGGCTACACCTTC. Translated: CASSPRTGVGYGYTF.

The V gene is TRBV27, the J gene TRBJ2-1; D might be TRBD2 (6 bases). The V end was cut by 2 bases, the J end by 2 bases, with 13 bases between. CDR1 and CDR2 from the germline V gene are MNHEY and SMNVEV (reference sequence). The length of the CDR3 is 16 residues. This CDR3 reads CASSLGGRYAYNEQFF. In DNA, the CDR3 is TGTGCCAGCAGTTTAGGGGGGAGGTACGCCTACAATGAGCAGTTCTTC.

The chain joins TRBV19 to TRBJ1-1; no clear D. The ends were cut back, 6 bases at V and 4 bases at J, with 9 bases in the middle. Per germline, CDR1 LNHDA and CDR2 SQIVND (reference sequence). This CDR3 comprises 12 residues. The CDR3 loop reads CASSERGTEAFF. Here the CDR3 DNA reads TGTGCCAGTAGCGAGAGAGGCACTGAAGCTTTCTTT.